The rows below give T cell receptor beta chains drawn from one sample of a study of Tregs in tolerant kidney transplant recipients. The table came from immunoSEQ multiplex PCR; TCRdb's copy has only in-frame clones and leaves some out. The top ten hold over 0.45% of the sample, which has about 77,000 clones, around 98% seen once. This material consisted of CD4+ T cells from blood, taken before the transplant. These receptors originate from a human donor who received a combined kidney and bone marrow transplant. Each CDR3 is given with its conserved first and last residue. The D gene is left open where the match is weak. Some rows have no size entry. The others give once, few or many, or a class for an expanded clone.

D gene,V gene,clone size,J gene,CDR3 DNA,CDR3 protein
TRBD2,TRBV5-1,-,TRBJ2-5,TGCGCCAGCAGCTTGGCCTCTGGGCTAGCGGGAGTAGAGACCCAGTACTTC,CASSLASGLAGVETQYF
TRBD1,TRBV7-2,-,TRBJ2-1,TGTGCCAGCAGCCCCAGACAGGGGCGTAATGAGCAGTTCTTC,CASSPRQGRNEQFF
-,TRBV7-9,-,TRBJ2-1,TGTGCCAGCAGCTTCGGGGGGCACCCCTACAATGAGCAGTTCTTC,CASSFGGHPYNEQFF
TRBD2,TRBV19,-,TRBJ2-4,TGTGCCAGTAGTATTTCAGCGGGGGGGCCGGGCATTCAGTACTTC,CASSISAGGPGIQYF
TRBD1,TRBV6-6,-,TRBJ2-1,TGTGCCAGCATCCAAGGTGGGACAGGGGACAATGAGCAGTTCTTC,CASIQGGTGDNEQFF
-,TRBV30,-,TRBJ2-1,TGTGCCTGGACTACGGGTGTCTACAATGAGCAGTTCTTC,CAWTTGVYNEQFF
-,TRBV18,once,TRBJ1-2,TGTGCCAGCTCACCAGAACGGCGGCCAAACTATGGCTACACCTTC,CASSPERRPNYGYTF
TRBD1,TRBV5-1,-,TRBJ2-7,TGCGCCAGCAGCTCGACAGGGCACTCCTACGAGCAGTACTTC,CASSSTGHSYEQYF
-,TRBV25-1,-,TRBJ2-7,TGTGCCAGCGGGGTGGGGGGAGTAAGCGAGCAGTACTTC,CASGVGGVSEQYF
TRBD1,TRBV11-2,-,TRBJ1-1,TGTGCCAGCAGCCCCAAGGGACAGGGGGTCTCTGAAGCTTTCTTT,CASSPKGQGVSEAFF
-,TRBV28,-,TRBJ2-7,TGTGCCAGCAGTTTTCTCTATCCGTCCTACGAGCAGTACTTC,CASSFLYPSYEQYF
-,TRBV4-1,-,TRBJ2-7,TGCGCCAGCAGCCATGGAACTATCTCCTACGAGCAGTACTTC,CASSHGTISYEQYF
TRBD2,TRBV7-9,-,TRBJ2-3,TGTGCCAGCAGCCCGGGACTAGCCCAAGATACGCAGTATTTT,CASSPGLAQDTQYF
TRBD2,TRBV6-1,once,TRBJ2-1,TGTGCCAGCAGTGATTCGGGACTAGCAACCTACAATGAGCAGTTCTTC,CASSDSGLATYNEQFF
-,TRBV5-8,once,TRBJ1-5,TGTGCCAGCAGCTTGAGGAGCGTCGGTAATCAGCCCCAGCATTTT,CASSLRSVGNQPQHF
TRBD1,TRBV12-5,-,TRBJ2-3,TGTGCTAGTGGTTCCTCCGGGACAGGGAGGACAGATACGCAGTATTTT,CASGSSGTGRTDTQYF
-,TRBV7-2,-,TRBJ1-1,TGTGCCAGCAGCTTAGTAGGGAGCACTGAAGCTTTCTTT,CASSLVGSTEAFF
-,TRBV29-1,-,TRBJ1-2,TGCAGCGGCAGGGACTCCAAGGATGGCTACACCTTC,CSGRDSKDGYTF
TRBD1,TRBV5-1,-,TRBJ1-1,TGCGCCAGCAGCTTGGGACAGGGGGCGGAAGCTTTCTTT,CASSLGQGAEAFF
-,TRBV15,-,TRBJ2-7,TGTGCCACCAGGGTGACCCGGGAGTCATACGAGCAGTACTTC,CATRVTRESYEQYF
-,TRBV5-1,-,TRBJ2-5,TGCGCCAGCAGCCTCAGGGGTTCGCAAGAGACCCAGTACTTC,CASSLRGSQETQYF
-,TRBV5-1,-,TRBJ2-3,TGCGCCAGCAGCTTTGTCAGGCCAGGAGATACGCAGTATTTT,CASSFVRPGDTQYF
TRBD1,TRBV30,-,TRBJ2-7,TGTGCCTGGAGTCGGGGACAGCCCTACGAGCAGTACTTC,CAWSRGQPYEQYF
-,TRBV7-2,once,TRBJ2-1,TGTGCCAGCAGCTCCACCTACAATGAGCAGTTCTTC,CASSSTYNEQFF
TRBD2,TRBV7-2,-,TRBJ2-5,TGTGCCAGCAGCTCCCAGACTAGCGGAACCATGGAGACCCAGTACTTC,CASSSQTSGTMETQYF
-,TRBV2,-,TRBJ1-1,TGTGCCAGCAGTGAAGCGCTTCAGGGTGACACTGAAGCTTTCTTT,CASSEALQGDTEAFF
-,TRBV18,-,TRBJ1-1,TGTGCCAGCTCACCACCAGGCGGGAACACTGAAGCTTTCTTT,CASSPPGGNTEAFF
-,TRBV15,-,TRBJ2-3,TGTGCCACCAGCAGAGACCTCGCTCAGCCGGGAGCCGCAGATACGCAGTATTTT,CATSRDLAQPGAADTQYF
-,TRBV5-1,-,TRBJ1-2,TGCGCCAGCAGCTTGGGGCCCGAAAACTATGGCTACACCTTC,CASSLGPENYGYTF
TRBD2,TRBV11-3,-,TRBJ2-1,TGTGCCAGCAGCTTAGATTGGACTAGCGGGAGAGAGGGCAATGAGCAGTTCTTC,CASSLDWTSGREGNEQFF
TRBD2,TRBV9,-,TRBJ2-1,TGTGCCAGCAGCGACTTGCGGGGGGGCACCTACAATGAGCAGTTCTTC,CASSDLRGGTYNEQFF
TRBD1,TRBV28,-,TRBJ2-3,TGTGCCAGCAGGTTAACCGGGACAGGACTCACAGATACGCAGTATTTT,CASRLTGTGLTDTQYF
-,TRBV10-3,-,TRBJ1-5,TGTGCCATCAGTGGGGAGGGGAATAGCAATCAGCCCCAGCATTTT,CAISGEGNSNQPQHF
TRBD2,TRBV7-2,-,TRBJ2-1,TGTGCCAGCAAGCTAGCGGGAGCGGGTGAGCAGTTCTTC,CASKLAGAGEQFF
-,TRBV28,-,TRBJ1-2,TGTGCCAGCAGTAGGACAGAGGATCGTCTCTTCTGCACCTTC,CASSRTEDRLFCTF
-,TRBV29-1,-,TRBJ2-3,TGCAGCTCCTACTACACAGATACGCAGTATTTT,CSSYYTDTQYF
-,TRBV19,once,TRBJ2-7,TGTGCCAGTAGTTTATACAGGGTTGAGCAGTACTTC,CASSLYRVEQYF
TRBD2,TRBV9,-,TRBJ2-1,TGTGCCAGCAGCGTAGTCGGGGGGGGCCGCAATGAGCAGTTCTTC,CASSVVGGGRNEQFF
TRBD1,TRBV28,-,TRBJ1-6,TGTGCCAGCAGTCTGGGGGGGGACAGGGGCCCCAATTCACCCCTCCACTTT,CASSLGGDRGPNSPLHF
-,TRBV30,-,TRBJ1-2,TGTGCCTGGAGTGTATGGGGAGGGGTTGGCTACACCTTC,CAWSVWGGVGYTF